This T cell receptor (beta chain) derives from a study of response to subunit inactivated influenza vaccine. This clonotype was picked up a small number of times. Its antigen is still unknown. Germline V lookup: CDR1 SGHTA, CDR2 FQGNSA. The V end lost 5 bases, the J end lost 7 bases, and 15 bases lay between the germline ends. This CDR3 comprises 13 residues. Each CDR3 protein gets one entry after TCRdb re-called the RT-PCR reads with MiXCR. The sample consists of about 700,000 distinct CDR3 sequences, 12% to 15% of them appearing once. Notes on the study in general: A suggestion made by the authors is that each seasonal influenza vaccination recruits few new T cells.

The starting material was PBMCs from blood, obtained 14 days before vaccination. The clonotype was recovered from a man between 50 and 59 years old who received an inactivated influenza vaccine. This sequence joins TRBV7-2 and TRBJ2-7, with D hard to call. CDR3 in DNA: TGTGCCAGCAGCCCCTCCACGGTGGGGGAGCAGTACTTC. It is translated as CASSPSTVGEQYF.